The entry below gives a single T cell receptor (beta chain) sequence along with its context. Sequenced by immunoSEQ multiplex PCR; TCRdb stores in-frame clones only, minus some. The sample yields 91,000 or so clones, 95% seen once. This CDR3 is 15 amino acids long. The V segment lost 8 bases and the J segment 8 bases; nucleotides outside the gene matches: 13. Germline assignment: CDR1 MNHEY and CDR2 SVGAGI. This entry comes from a study of technical replicates of blood from a handful of donors. Sequencing was done on a sample of T cells isolated from PBMCs. The sequence derives from a human donor in good health. The rearrangement uses TRBV6-5 and TRBJ2-1, with 9 bases identical to TRBD2. In nucleotides, the CDR3 is TGTGCCAGCGCGTCGGCGGGGGGGCCAATGGATGAGCAGTTCTTC. This gives the protein CASASAGGPMDEQFF.